Below are 13 T cell receptor beta chains sequenced from a single sample in a study of T cell repertoires in cytomegalovirus infection. Using its own MiXCR run on the reads, TCRdb lists one record per CDR3 protein. In the table there are some 270,000 distinct CDR3 sequences, about a sixth of which are singletons. Specimen: CD8+ T cells from PBMCs. The receptor set was obtained from a human donor in good health (CMV status not recorded). Some clones in this sample may be carry-over from other donors' samples.

This clonotype was seen at least ten times. V is TRBV7-8 and J is TRBJ2-4, with a weak D call TRBD2 (5 bases). Germline V gives CDR1 SGHVS, CDR2 FQNEAQ. This CDR3 has 16 residues. Trimming left V 1 base short and J 1 base short, with 11 bases between. The CDR3 loop reads CASSLGASTAKNIQYF. CDR3 DNA sequence: TGTGCCAGCAGCTTAGGGGCTAGCACGGCCAAAAACATTCAGTACTTC.

V gene TRBV28 combines with J gene TRBJ2-1; TRBD2 matches 10 bases. The V gene's germline CDR1 is MDHEN and CDR2 SYDVKM. CDR3 length: 14 residues. V was clipped by 9 bases and J by 1 base; unmatched bases: 3. In DNA, the CDR3 is TGTGCCAGTAAGACTAGCGGGTCCTACAATGAGCAGTTCTTC. Its translation is CASKTSGSYNEQFF.

This clonotype occurred many times. V and J are TRBV7-8 and TRBJ2-2; 7 bases fit TRBD1. This CDR3 contains 14 residues. V lost 4 bases to trimming and J lost 8 bases; unmatched junction nucleotides: 7. Germline CDR1 reads SGHVS; CDR2 reads FQNEAQ. The CDR3 sequence is CASSSRQGFGELFF. CDR3 DNA: TGTGCCAGCAGCTCGCGACAGGGATTTGGGGAGCTGTTTTTT.

The chain combines TRBV20-1 with TRBJ2-1; 7 nucleotides match TRBD2. V was clipped by 3 bases and J by 1 base; unmatched bases: 3. Germline CDR1 DFQATT, CDR2 SNEGSKA (reference sequence). The CDR3 consists of 14 residues. The CDR3 DNA reads TGCAGTGCTAGCGCGCGGGGGTCCTACAATGAGCAGTTCTTC. Amino acid sequence: CSASARGSYNEQFF.

The chain joins TRBV4-3 to TRBJ1-4; D remains ambiguous. The CDR3 totals 18 residues. Germline V gene lookup returns CDR1 LGHNA and CDR2 YSLEER. Trimming took 0 bases from V and 0 from J, leaving 14 bases between them. This CDR3 reads CASSQDLRAPATNEKLFF. DNA for the CDR3: TGCGCCAGCAGCCAAGATTTGCGGGCCCCGGCAACTAATGAAAAACTGTTTTTT.

In nucleotides, the CDR3 is TGTGCCATCAGTGAGAGTAGCGGGGGGGCAGCAGAGACCCAGTACTTC. Its translation: CAISESSGGAAETQYF. The chain has TRBV10-3 and TRBJ2-5; TRBD2 matches 11 bases. Germline CDR1 and CDR2: ENHRY and SYGVKD. V trimming: 2 bases; J trimming: 4 bases; junction bases outside the gene matches: 6. The CDR3 consists of 16 residues.

This clonotype was detected many times. The V gene is TRBV7-8, the J gene TRBJ1-5, with D perhaps TRBD1 (5 bases). Trimming left V 1 base short and J 4 bases short, with 11 bases between. The CDR3 runs to 15 residues. Germline CDR1 is SGHVS and CDR2 is FQNEAQ. CDR3 nucleotide sequence: TGTGCCAGCAGCTTAGAGTACGGGGCTAATCAGCCCCAGCATTTT. The encoded protein is CASSLEYGANQPQHF.

This clonotype was observed a handful of times. The chain employs TRBV4-2 and TRBJ1-1; weak D call: TRBD1 (5 bases). This CDR3 is built from 14 residues. V lost 0 bases and J lost 1, with 6 bases in between. Germline V lookup: CDR1 LGHNA, CDR2 YNFKEQ. In DNA, the CDR3 is TGTGCCAGCAGCCAAGACGGGGGGAACACTGAAGCTTTCTTT. This gives the protein CASSQDGGNTEAFF.

This clonotype showed up just a few times. This chain joins TRBV5-6 and TRBJ1-2; maybe TRBD1 (6 bases). This CDR3 is built from 15 residues. The germline V gene encodes CDR1 SGHDT and CDR2 YYEEEE. V was shortened by 4 bases and J by 0 bases, with 13 bases between the two germline ends. CDR3 in DNA: TGTGCCAGCAGCCCAGGACAGACAGCTAACTATGGCTACACCTTC. Encoded protein: CASSPGQTANYGYTF.

The chain is built from TRBV25-1 and TRBJ2-2; no clear D. V was pared by 2 bases and J by 3 bases, with 7 bases between. Germline CDR1 and CDR2: MGHDK and SYGVNS. The CDR3 runs 14 residues. Here the CDR3 reads CASSEHDYTGELFF. CDR3 DNA sequence: TGTGCCAGCAGTGAACATGACTACACCGGGGAGCTGTTTTTT. The whole variable domain, remainder taken from reference TRBV25-1 and TRBJ2-2, is EADIYQTPRYLVIGTGKKITLECSQTMGHDKMYWYQQDPGMELHLIHYSYGVNSTEKGDLSSESTVSRIRTEHFPLTLESARPSHTSQYLCASSEHDYTGELFFGEGSRLTVL.

This clonotype came up many times. The chain employs TRBV28 and TRBJ2-1; TRBD1 is a possible D gene (6 bases). V lost 6 bases and J lost 3, with 12 bases in between. The germline V gene encodes CDR1 MDHEN and CDR2 SYDVKM. The CDR3 loop spans 14 amino acids. The DNA for the CDR3 is TGTGCCAGCAGAGACCGGGACAACTACAATGAGCAGTTCTTC. Protein product: CASRDRDNYNEQFF.

In its sample, this clonotype was seen many times. The chain couples TRBV12-3 or TRBV12-4 to TRBJ1-1; 7 bases fit TRBD1. This CDR3 spans 14 amino acids. V trimming: 5 bases; J trimming: 3 bases; junction bases outside the gene matches: 6. CDR3 sequence (DNA): TGTGCCAGCAGTGTGACAGGGTCGGACACTGAAGCTTTCTTT. Protein sequence: CASSVTGSDTEAFF.

This clonotype was recorded many times. The rearrangement links TRBV6-1 to TRBJ2-7; 9 bases fit TRBD1. Germline CDR1 is MNHNS and CDR2 is SASEGT. V dropped 6 bases and J dropped 5; count of bases not matched to a gene: 11. The CDR3 extends over 15 amino acids. Written as DNA, the CDR3 is TGTGCCAGCAGATGGACAGGGGCCCAGCCTAACGAGCAGTACTTC. This codes for CASRWTGAQPNEQYF.